This T cell receptor beta chain was found in a study of shared clonotypes between healthy human individuals. Donors were healthy HIV-negative adults without recent acute infections or vaccinations. The trim removed 4 bases at V and 7 bases at J, leaving 6 bases unmatched. The CDR3 has 13 amino acids. The germline V gene has CDR1 SGHRS and CDR2 YFSETQ. Clones were sequenced by immunoSEQ multiplex PCR, and TCRdb holds only the in-frame ones, with some missing. The table lists about a million clones, around 77% of them singletons. Material: memory CD4+ T cells from PBMCs. Documented subset: CD45RA-negative fraction. The sequence came from a man between 18 and 29 years old in good health. Some clones in this sample may be carry-over from other donors' samples. The V call is TRBV5-1, the J call TRBJ2-7; 9 positions agree with TRBD1. The CDR3 DNA reads as TGCGCCAGCAGCCCACAGGGGGCGGGTGAGCAGTACTTC. Protein product: CASSPQGAGEQYF.